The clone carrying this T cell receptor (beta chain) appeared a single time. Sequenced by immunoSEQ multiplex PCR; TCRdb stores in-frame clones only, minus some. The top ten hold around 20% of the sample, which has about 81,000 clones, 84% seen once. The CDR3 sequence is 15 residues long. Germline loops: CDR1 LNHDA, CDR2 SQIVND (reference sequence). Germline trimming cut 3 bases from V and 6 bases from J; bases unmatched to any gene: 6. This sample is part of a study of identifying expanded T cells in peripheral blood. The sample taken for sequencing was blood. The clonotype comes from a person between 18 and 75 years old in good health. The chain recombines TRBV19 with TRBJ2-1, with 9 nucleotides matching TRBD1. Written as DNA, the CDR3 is TGTGCCAGTAGTATGGAACAGGGGGCTACCAATGAGCAGTTCTTC. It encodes CASSMEQGATNEQFF.